This entry lists 17 T cell receptor beta chains sequenced from one sample in a study of blood T cell repertoires in COVID-19. Profiled with immunoSEQ multiplex PCR; TCRdb holds only in-frame clones, not every one. The sample carries roughly 440,000 clones, approximately 88% recorded once. Sequenced input: peripheral blood. The receptor set was obtained from a woman between 45 and 60 years old with COVID-19, enrolled during active disease.

This rearrangement joins TRBV5-4 to TRBJ1-4, with D maybe TRBD1 (5 bases). V shed 4 bases and J shed 4 bases, with 14 bases lying between them. There are 15 residues in the CDR3. Germline CDR1 reads SGHNT; CDR2 reads YYREEE (reference sequence). This chain's CDR3 is CASSPGGGNNEKLFF. CDR3 DNA: TGTGCCAGCAGCCCCGGTGGGGGGAATAATGAAAAACTGTTTTTT.

The chain recombines TRBV24-1 with TRBJ1-5; unclear D gene. V was cut by 0 bases and J by 5 bases, with 7 bases left in between. CDR1 is KGHDR, CDR2 SFDVKD, per germline. This CDR3 has 14 residues. Here the CDR3 reads CATSDLQSDQPQHF. CDR3 bases: TGTGCCACCAGTGATTTGCAAAGCGATCAGCCCCAGCATTTT.

CDR3 sequence (DNA): TGTGCCAGCAGTCCAGCGGGGGGACCAGGTGAGCAGTTCTTC. Protein: CASSPAGGPGEQFF. The rearrangement links TRBV6-5 to TRBJ2-1, with 9 bases identical to TRBD2. J was trimmed by 9 bases and V by 5 bases; bases with no gene match: 8. This CDR3 comprises 14 residues. The germline V gene has CDR1 MNHEY and CDR2 SVGAGI.

The J gene is TRBJ1-5, the V gene TRBV10-2; D not resolved. The CDR3 is made up of 15 amino acids. Germline V lookup: CDR1 WSHSY, CDR2 SAAADI. The ends were cut back, 3 bases at V and 6 bases at J, with 15 bases in the middle. The CDR3 bases are TGCGCCAGCAGTGATGTTCGAGGTGTTGGTCAGCCCCAGCATTTT. Amino acids: CASSDVRGVGQPQHF.

As DNA, the CDR3 is TGTGCCAGCATCAGGGGTCAGAACACTGAAGCTTTCTTT. As protein: CASIRGQNTEAFF. The rearrangement joins TRBV2 to TRBJ1-1; maybe TRBD1 (6 bases). The CDR3 has 13 residues. V was clipped by 7 bases and J by 1 base, with 10 bases between them. Per germline, CDR1 SNHLY and CDR2 FYNNEI.

This chain links TRBV7-2 with TRBJ1-2; D may be TRBD1 (5 bases). CDR1 and CDR2 from the germline V gene are SGHTA and FQGNSA. V lost 0 bases and J lost 5, with 13 bases in between. This CDR3 is 15 amino acids long. DNA for the CDR3: TGTGCCAGCAGCTTAGCACAGGCGACCCTTTATGGCTACACCTTC. This translates into CASSLAQATLYGYTF.

The chain uses TRBV7-9 and TRBJ1-4; the D gene is possibly TRBD1 (5 bases). V lost 2 bases and J lost 0, with 7 bases in between. Germline lookup yields CDR1 SEHNR and CDR2 FQNEAQ (reference sequence). CDR3 length equals 15 residues. For the CDR3, the DNA is TGTGCCAGCAGCTTAAAAGGGGCAACTAATGAAAAACTGTTTTTT. It yields the protein CASSLKGATNEKLFF. Variable domain in full (rest from reference TRBV7-9 and TRBJ1-4): DTGVSQNPRHKITKRGQNVTFRCDPISEHNRLYWYRQTLGQGPEFLTYFQNEAQLEKSRLLSDRFSAERPKGSFSTLEIQRTEQGDSAMYLCASSLKGATNEKLFFGSGTQLSVL.

CDR3 sequence reads: CASSYEIIGVREGYTF. CDR3 bases: TGCGCCAGCAGCTATGAAATCATCGGGGTTCGAGAGGGCTACACCTTC. V and J are TRBV5-1 and TRBJ1-2; D unclear. The CDR3 sequence is 16 residues long. The V gene lost 3 bases and the J gene lost 8 bases, with 23 bases spanning the gap. Germline V CDR1 and CDR2: SGHRS, YFSETQ.

This sequence joins TRBV3-1 (or the pseudogene TRBV3-2) and TRBJ2-7; tentative D call: TRBD2 (5 bases). V was pared by 4 bases and J by 2 bases, with 12 bases between. This CDR3 region has 14 residues. Germline V gene sequence: CDR1 LGHDT, CDR2 YNNKEL (reference sequence). The CDR3 reads CASSPRGQAYEQYF. CDR3 in DNA: TGTGCCAGCAGCCCCCGAGGGCAAGCCTACGAGCAGTACTTC.

J is TRBJ2-3 and V is TRBV3-1 (or the pseudogene TRBV3-2); 16 positions match TRBD2. Germline V CDR1 and CDR2: LGHDT, YNNKEL (reference sequence). The CDR3 has 19 amino acids. V lost 3 bases to trimming and J lost 4 bases; unmatched junction nucleotides: 10. In DNA form, the CDR3 reads TGTGCCAGCAGCCATCCTGGGACTAGCGGGGGGGCCAGGGCAGATACGCAGTATTTT. As protein: CASSHPGTSGGARADTQYF.

The chain uses TRBV7-8 and TRBJ1-2; the D is unclear. CDR1 and CDR2 (germline): SGHVS, FQNEAQ. The length of the CDR3 is 15 residues. V was cut by 7 bases and J by 3 bases, with 18 bases left in between. The CDR3 region is CASIKLDQAHYGYTF. DNA for the CDR3: TGTGCCAGCATAAAGCTTGATCAGGCTCACTATGGCTACACCTTC.

The J gene is TRBJ2-3, the V gene TRBV30, with unresolved D. The CDR3 runs to 12 residues. Trimming shortened V by 1 base and J by 6 bases, and 8 bases separated the two germline ends. In germline, CDR1 is GTSNPN, CDR2 SVGIG (reference sequence). CDR3 residues: CAWSGSSDTQYF. CDR3 coding DNA: TGTGCCTGGAGTGGGAGTTCGGATACGCAGTATTTT.

V is TRBV7-9 and J is TRBJ1-6, with 7 bases aligning to TRBD1. Losses at the gene ends were 0 bases for V and 9 bases for J; bases not matched to a gene: 5. CDR3 length: 15 residues. Germline CDR1 and CDR2: SEHNR and FQNEAQ (reference sequence). CDR3 amino acids: CASSLALQGISPLHF. The DNA of the CDR3 is TGTGCCAGCAGCTTAGCCCTACAGGGGATTTCACCCCTCCACTTT.

V is TRBV7-6 and J is TRBJ1-5; D unresolved. Per the germline V gene, CDR1 is SGHVS and CDR2 is FNYEAQ. V was clipped by 5 bases and J by 1 base, with 9 bases between them. The CDR3 consists of 14 residues. CDR3 region: CASSRGPSNQPQHF. Written as DNA, the CDR3 is TGTGCCAGCAGCCGGGGTCCCAGCAATCAGCCCCAGCATTTT.

V gene TRBV7-9 combines with J gene TRBJ2-1, with TRBD2 matching over 15 bases. V gave up 5 bases and J gave up 8 bases; unmatched junction bases: 4. Germline-derived CDR1 and CDR2 are SEHNR and FQNEAQ (reference sequence). This CDR3 spans 15 amino acids. Written as DNA, the CDR3 is TGTGCCAGCAGCGCCCGGACTAGCGGGGGGGATGAGCAGTTCTTC. Amino acid sequence: CASSARTSGGDEQFF.

This chain uses TRBV27 with TRBJ2-7, with 8 bases aligning to TRBD1. Trimming took 5 bases from V and 1 from J; bases not matched to a gene: 10. This CDR3 has 16 amino acids. Per the germline V gene, CDR1 is MNHEY and CDR2 is SMNVEV (reference sequence). DNA of the CDR3: TGTGCCAGCAGTCCAAATGGCAGGGGGCCTTCCTACGAGCAGTACTTC. Its translation: CASSPNGRGPSYEQYF.

The V call is TRBV6-6, the J call TRBJ1-2; D remains ambiguous. CDR3 length: 11 residues. Trimming cost V 2 bases and J 4 bases, with 2 bases left between them. Germline V lookup: CDR1 MNHNY, CDR2 SVGAGI (reference sequence). The CDR3 region is CASSYLYGYTF. The CDR3 nucleotides are TGTGCCAGCAGTTACCTCTATGGCTACACCTTC.